A single sample gave rise to the 21 T cell receptor beta chains below, sequenced in a study of shared clonotypes between healthy human individuals. The assay was immunoSEQ multiplex PCR, and TCRdb's table has in-frame clones only and misses some. The sample records around 990,000 clones, approximately 80% being singletons. Specimen: memory CD4+ T cells from PBMCs. Subset denoted: CD45RA-negative fraction. The receptors here all came from a man aged 18 to 29 in good health. Some clones in this sample may be carry-over from other donors' samples.

This chain links TRBV30 with TRBJ2-7; 9 bases are a match to TRBD1. Per germline, CDR1 GTSNPN and CDR2 SVGIG (reference sequence). The junction had 7 bases not matched to a gene; V was cut back by 5 bases and J by 5 bases. This CDR3 spans 13 amino acids. For the CDR3, the DNA is TGTGCCTGGGTCGGACAGGGGTTCCACGAGCAGTACTTC. Its translation: CAWVGQGFHEQYF.

J is TRBJ1-2 and V is TRBV30; 7 bases match TRBD1. The CDR3 loop spans 14 amino acids. V lost 4 bases to trimming and J lost 4 bases; unmatched junction nucleotides: 9. The germline V gene encodes CDR1 GTSNPN and CDR2 SVGIG (reference sequence). In DNA, the CDR3 is TGTGCCTGGAACCCGACAGGGAGCGGCTATGGCTACACCTTC. It specifies CAWNPTGSGYGYTF.

This clone was picked up a small number of times. This rearrangement joins TRBV4-3 to TRBJ2-1; 11 bases align to TRBD2. V lost 4 bases, J lost 0 bases, and 8 bases stayed unmatched. CDR3 length: 18 amino acids. Germline values: CDR1 LGHNA, CDR2 YSLEER. The CDR3 bases are TGCGCCAGCAGCCCGCTAGCGGGAGGATCGAGCTCCTACAATGAGCAGTTCTTC. Amino acids: CASSPLAGGSSSYNEQFF.

The chain recombines TRBV7-8 with TRBJ2-5; D is perhaps TRBD2 (6 bases). Germline V CDR1 and CDR2: SGHVS, FQNEAQ. V was clipped by 4 bases and J by 7 bases, with 19 bases between them. The CDR3 sequence is 15 residues long. CDR3 nucleotide sequence: TGTGCCAGCAGCTCCCGGGTCGGCGGGGAAGCGACCCAGTACTTC. This gives the protein CASSSRVGGEATQYF.

The J gene is TRBJ2-7, the V gene TRBV2; weak D call: TRBD2 (5 bases). This CDR3 comprises 15 residues. Germline loops: CDR1 SNHLY, CDR2 FYNNEI. Trimming left V 8 bases short and J 3 bases short, with 20 bases between. The CDR3 region is CASRFSRDGNYEQYF. The CDR3 DNA reads as TGTGCCAGCCGATTTTCCCGAGACGGGAACTACGAGCAGTACTTC.

The gene calls are TRBV7-6 and TRBJ2-7; TRBD2 matches at 11 bases. CDR3 size: 16 residues. The germline gives CDR1 SGHVS, CDR2 FNYEAQ. The junction had 6 bases not matched to a gene; V was cut back by 1 base and J by 4 bases. The CDR3, as DNA: TGTGCCAGCAGCTTAGGCACTAGCGGGAGTAGGTACGAGCAGTACTTC. It yields the protein CASSLGTSGSRYEQYF. Complete variable domain (other parts from reference TRBV7-6 and TRBJ2-7): GAGVSQSPRYKVTKRGQDVALRCDPISGHVSLYWYRQALGQGPEFLTYFNYEAQQDKSGLPNDRFSAERPEGSISTLTIQRTEQRDSAMYRCASSLGTSGSRYEQYFGPGTRLTVT.

The chain joins TRBV2 to TRBJ2-7, with D possibly being TRBD1 (6 bases). Between the trimmed V and J ends, which lost 7 bases and 3 bases, there was a span of 13 bases. The CDR3 consists of 13 residues. Germline V gene lookup returns CDR1 SNHLY and CDR2 FYNNEI. The CDR3, as DNA: TGTGCCAGCACAGGGAACAGGGACTACGAGCAGTACTTC. It specifies CASTGNRDYEQYF.

This rearrangement joins TRBV5-1 to TRBJ1-1; the match to TRBD1 covers 7 bases. Germline CDR1 is SGHRS and CDR2 is YFSETQ. The CDR3 is 15 amino acids. Trimming took 0 bases from V and 4 from J; bases not matched to a gene: 6. The CDR3 protein is CASSLAGGRGTEAFF. The CDR3 DNA reads as TGCGCCAGCAGCTTGGCAGGGGGAAGAGGCACTGAAGCTTTCTTT. The whole variable domain, filled in from reference TRBV5-1 and TRBJ1-1, reads KAGVTQTPRYLIKTRGQQVTLSCSPISGHRSVSWYQQTPGQGLQFLFEYFSETQRNKGNFPGRFSGRQFSNSRSEMNVSTLELGDSALYLCASSLAGGRGTEAFFGQGTRLTVV.

The chain links TRBV4-1 to TRBJ2-1, with TRBD2 matching over 15 bases. Per the germline V gene, CDR1 is MGHRA and CDR2 is YSYEKL. CDR3 length equals 19 residues. V shed 1 base, J shed 6 bases, and the junction held 10 bases outside the gene matches. The CDR3 nucleotides are TGCGCCAGCAGCCAAGGAAGGGGACTAGCGGGAGGATACATCAATGAGCAGTTCTTC. It is translated as CASSQGRGLAGGYINEQFF.

The chain has TRBV9 and TRBJ1-2; D unresolved. Germline V gene data show CDR1 as SGDLS and CDR2 as YYNGEE. This CDR3 has 12 residues. Trimming left V 6 bases short and J 8 bases short, with 14 bases between. The CDR3 is CASIPASGGYTF. The CDR3 nucleotides read TGTGCCAGCATCCCCGCTTCTGGAGGCTACACCTTC.

This chain joins TRBV4-3 and TRBJ2-1; weak D call: TRBD1 (5 bases). The germline V gene has CDR1 LGHNA and CDR2 YSLEER. V was cut by 3 bases and J by 7 bases, with 13 bases left in between. The CDR3 runs to 14 residues. CDR3 nucleotide sequence: TGCGCCAGCAGCCAGGAAGGGGAATTGAATGAGCAGTTCTTC. Translated, it gives CASSQEGELNEQFF.

The genes are TRBV2 and TRBJ1-5; weak D call: TRBD1 (5 bases). Trimming shortened V by 4 bases and J by 7 bases, and 14 bases separated the two germline ends. Germline-derived CDR1 and CDR2 are SNHLY and FYNNEI. The CDR3 is 14 residues long. The CDR3 nucleotides read TGTGCCAGCAGTGCGGCCAGGGTTCGACAGCCCCAGCATTTT. Encoded protein: CASSAARVRQPQHF.

This clone was observed a single time. V gene TRBV5-1 combines with J gene TRBJ2-2; 8 nucleotides match TRBD1. This CDR3 is 15 amino acids long. V was pared by 3 bases and J by 3 bases, with 4 bases of the junction left unmatched. CDR1 is SGHRS, CDR2 YFSETQ, per germline. CDR3 region: CASSSGQAYTGELFF. CDR3 nucleotides: TGCGCCAGCAGCTCGGGACAGGCCTACACCGGGGAGCTGTTTTTT.

V usage is TRBV27 and J usage is TRBJ2-2, with D uncertain. V lost 7 bases, J lost 0 bases, and 9 bases lay in between. Germline V CDR1 and CDR2: MNHEY, SMNVEV (reference sequence). The CDR3 loop spans 14 amino acids. This CDR3 is CASKRATNTGELFF. CDR3 nucleotides: TGTGCCAGCAAAAGGGCGACGAACACCGGGGAGCTGTTTTTT.

This clone was seen only once. The rearrangement joins TRBV30 to TRBJ1-2; a possible D gene is TRBD1 (5 bases). Trimming pared 0 bases from V and 8 bases from J, leaving 10 bases between. Looked up from germline, CDR1 is GTSNPN and CDR2 is SVGIG (reference sequence). CDR3 size: 12 residues. The CDR3 protein is CAWSVVGTGYTF. The CDR3 DNA follows: TGTGCCTGGAGTGTAGTGGGGACCGGCTACACCTTC.

V and J are TRBV4-3 and TRBJ2-1; the match to TRBD2 covers 7 bases. Germline CDR1 reads LGHNA; CDR2 reads YSLEER. This CDR3 contains 14 residues. Germline trimming cut 3 bases from V and 8 bases from J; bases unmatched to any gene: 7. The CDR3 sequence is CASSQSLAEYEQFF. DNA for the CDR3: TGCGCCAGCAGCCAGAGTCTAGCGGAATATGAGCAGTTCTTC.

J is TRBJ2-2 and V is TRBV11-3; D not certain. V lost 4 bases to trimming and J lost 1 base, with 13 bases between them. The CDR3 contains 16 residues. Germline loops: CDR1 SGHNT, CDR2 YENEEA. In nucleotides, the CDR3 is TGTGCCAGCAGCTCCCGTCGACACGGGAACACCGGGGAGCTGTTTTTT. It is translated as CASSSRRHGNTGELFF.

V usage is TRBV6-5 and J usage is TRBJ1-1; D gene unclear. The CDR3 sequence is 13 residues long. With 2 bases removed from V and 6 bases from J, the gap between germline ends came to 10 bases. The germline V gene has CDR1 MNHEY and CDR2 SVGAGI. The CDR3 loop reads CASSYDERAEAFF. The CDR3 region has the DNA TGTGCCAGCAGTTACGATGAGAGGGCTGAAGCTTTCTTT.

The chain employs TRBV7-2 and TRBJ2-3; TRBD1 matches at 8 bases. V lost 3 bases to trimming and J lost 2 bases; unmatched junction nucleotides: 4. Germline values: CDR1 SGHTA, CDR2 FQGNSA. There are 15 residues in the CDR3. The CDR3 region is CASSLGTGHTDTQYF. The CDR3 nucleotides read TGTGCCAGCAGCTTGGGGACAGGCCACACAGATACGCAGTATTTT.

This clone was recorded a few times. The chain is built from TRBV4-2 and TRBJ2-4; the D is unclear. The germline V gene has CDR1 LGHNA and CDR2 YNFKEQ. The V gene lost 0 bases and the J gene lost 0 bases, with 12 bases spanning the gap. The CDR3 consists of 17 residues. For the CDR3, the DNA is TGTGCCAGCAGCCAAGAAGCCGTGGCGCTAGCCAAAAACATTCAGTACTTC. Translated: CASSQEAVALAKNIQYF.

This sequence joins TRBV30 and TRBJ2-7; a weak D match, TRBD2 (5 bases). V gave up 5 bases and J gave up 3 bases, with 17 bases separating them. Germline lookup yields CDR1 GTSNPN and CDR2 SVGIG (reference sequence). The CDR3 is 14 amino acids. CDR3 sequence reads: CAWQAGANSYEQYF. CDR3 DNA: TGTGCCTGGCAGGCGGGCGCCAACAGCTACGAGCAGTACTTC. The whole variable domain, filled in from reference TRBV30 and TRBJ2-7, reads SQTIHQWPATLVQPVGSPLSLECTVEGTSNPNLYWYRQAAGRGLQLLFYSVGIGQISSEVPQNLSASRPQDRQFILSSKKLLLSDSGFYLCAWQAGANSYEQYFGPGTRLTVT.